A selection of T cell receptor beta chains follows, all from one sample in a study of cytomegalovirus exposure and HLA in healthy donors. Only in-frame clones appear in the TCRdb table, and some are missing; sequencing was by immunoSEQ multiplex PCR. The sample has 80,000 or so clones, 62% seen once; the top ten hold 4.4%. Specimen: PBMCs. The receptors here all came from a male donor in good health and CMV-seropositive. Each CDR3 is given with its conserved first and last residue. A D gene is named only where the DNA matches it firmly. Not every row has a clone size; where given, it reads once, few, many or a size class.

abundance	v_gene	j_gene	d_gene	CDR3nt	CDR3aa
.	TRBV28	TRBJ2-3	TRBD2	TGTGCCAGCACGGAGGGAGGGCCCACAGATACGCAGTATTTT	CASTEGGPTDTQYF
.	TRBV5-1	TRBJ2-1	.	TGCGCCAGCAGGTCGGGAAGCGGAGAGCAGTTCTTC	CASRSGSGEQFF
.	TRBV4-2	TRBJ2-1	.	TGTGCCAGCAGCCAAGATGGAGGGCTACAGAATGAGCAGTTCTTC	CASSQDGGLQNEQFF
.	TRBV20-1	TRBJ2-3	.	TGCAGTGCTAGAGATCTGGATACGCAGTATTTT	CSARDLDTQYF
few	TRBV10-2	TRBJ1-4	TRBD1	TGCGCCAGCACTGCGGACAGGGGAAGTGAAAAACTGTTTTTT	CASTADRGSEKLFF
.	TRBV28	TRBJ2-7	TRBD2	TGTGCCAGCAACCCCCTAGCGGGCGAAGTCTACGAGCAGTACTTC	CASNPLAGEVYEQYF
few	TRBV30	TRBJ1-6	.	TGTGCCTGGAGTGTAAGTCGGGGGATGAGTAGATCACCCCTCCACTTT	CAWSVSRGMSRSPLHF
.	TRBV30	TRBJ2-7	TRBD2	TGTGCCTGGAGTGTACTCAGCGGGAGGGCGGAGGACGAGCAGTACTTC	CAWSVLSGRAEDEQYF
.	TRBV6-5	TRBJ1-2	.	TGTGCCAGCAGTGAACTCTCAGAGGGCTATGGCTACACCTTC	CASSELSEGYGYTF
.	TRBV28	TRBJ1-5	.	TGTGCCAGCACGGAGGGGAGGGACACCAATCAGCCCCAGCATTTT	CASTEGRDTNQPQHF
.	TRBV5-1	TRBJ2-1	TRBD1	TGCGCCAGCAGCTTGTCGGGACAGGGGTACAATGAGCAGTTCTTC	CASSLSGQGYNEQFF
.	TRBV5-1	TRBJ1-6	TRBD1	TGCGCCAGCAGCTTGACCCCCGACAGGGACTCTTCACCCCTCCACTTT	CASSLTPDRDSSPLHF
.	TRBV28	TRBJ2-7	TRBD1	TGTGCCAGCAGTCCGACAGGGGGCTACGAGCAGTACTTC	CASSPTGGYEQYF
.	TRBV7-2	TRBJ2-5	TRBD1	TGTGCCAGCAGCACCGACAGGGGAGGACAAGAGACCCAGTACTTC	CASSTDRGGQETQYF
.	TRBV27	TRBJ1-5	TRBD1	TGTGCCAGCAGTCTCAGGGGGAATCAGCCCCAGCATTTT	CASSLRGNQPQHF
few	TRBV6-1	TRBJ2-7	.	TGTGCCAGCAACGGGGTGGGTGGCTACGAGCAGTACTTC	CASNGVGGYEQYF
once	TRBV6-5	TRBJ1-2	.	TGTGCCAGCGCTTATTCCAGGGTGGCCTATGGCTACACCTTC	CASAYSRVAYGYTF
.	TRBV7-8	TRBJ1-4	.	TGTGCCAGCAGCCGAGGGGGGGTAACTAATGAAAAACTGTTTTTT	CASSRGGVTNEKLFF
.	TRBV27	TRBJ1-2	.	TGTGCCAGCAGTCCCCGGACAGACTATGGCTACACCTTC	CASSPRTDYGYTF
.	TRBV19	TRBJ2-2	TRBD1	TGTGCCAGTAGTAGACGGGGAGGGACAGGGGAATACACCGGGGAGCTGTTTTTT	CASSRRGGTGEYTGELFF
few	TRBV7-6	TRBJ1-2	.	TGTGCCAGCAGCTTGTCAGGGGACTATGGCTACACCTTC	CASSLSGDYGYTF
.	TRBV23-1	TRBJ2-5	.	TGCGCCAGCAGTCAATCGGTCCCGAGGGTGGGAGAGACCCAGTACTTC	CASSQSVPRVGETQYF
.	TRBV7-7	TRBJ2-1	.	TGTGCCAGCAGCTACGACAGGTACAATGAGCAGTTCTTC	CASSYDRYNEQFF
.	TRBV10-3	TRBJ1-5	.	TGTGCCATCAGTGAGGGGGGGAGAGGGCAGCCCCAGCATTTT	CAISEGGRGQPQHF
.	TRBV7-2	TRBJ1-1	.	TGTGCCAGCAGCCGGAGGGAGGTTACTGAAGCTTTCTTT	CASSRREVTEAFF
.	TRBV2	TRBJ1-6	TRBD1	TGTGCCAGCAGTACGGGACAGGGGGCTTCACCCCTCCACTTT	CASSTGQGASPLHF
.	TRBV7-9	TRBJ1-2	TRBD1	TGTGCCAGCAGCCCTTACAGGGGGCCCTTCTATGGCTACACCTTC	CASSPYRGPFYGYTF
.	TRBV19	TRBJ1-4	.	TGTGCCAGTAGCCAACAGGTCGACGTCCAAAAACTGTTTTTT	CASSQQVDVQKLFF
.	TRBV6-5	TRBJ2-5	TRBD2	TGTGCCAGCAGAGCCGGGACTAAAGAGACCCAGTACTTC	CASRAGTKETQYF
few	TRBV10-1	TRBJ2-1	TRBD2	TGCGCCGCGACACCCAGGCGGGAGGGCCGGAATGAGCAGTTCTTC	CAATPRREGRNEQFF